These 24 T cell receptor beta chains share one sample of origin, sequenced in a study of blood T cell repertoires in COVID-19. Clones were sequenced by immunoSEQ multiplex PCR, and TCRdb holds only the in-frame ones, with some missing. The sample has about 480,000 clones, 89% seen once. The sample comprised peripheral blood. Receptors were obtained from a man younger than 35 with COVID-19, enrolled during active disease.

The rearrangement joins TRBV5-4 to TRBJ2-5; TRBD2 agrees at 8 bases. V lost 0 bases to trimming and J lost 5 bases; unmatched junction nucleotides: 6. CDR3 size: 15 residues. Germline CDR1 is SGHNT and CDR2 is YYREEE (reference sequence). The CDR3 DNA reads as TGTGCCAGCAGCTTGGCCGGGGGGGAATGGGAGACCCAGTACTTC. This translates into CASSLAGGEWETQYF.

V and J are TRBV29-1 and TRBJ2-4, with TRBD1 matching over 8 bases. The germline V gene encodes CDR1 SQVTM and CDR2 ANQGSEA. The CDR3 sequence is 17 residues long. The V and J ends lost 3 bases and 0 bases, in that order; junction bases with no gene match: 10. The CDR3 sequence: CSVEAQGASLAKNIQYF. The CDR3 bases are TGCAGCGTTGAGGCGCAGGGGGCGAGTCTAGCCAAAAACATTCAGTACTTC.

As to this clone: This sample also contains other DNA sequences that code for the same CDR3. The chain has TRBV6-5 and TRBJ1-5; D unclear. Germline V CDR1 and CDR2: MNHEY, SVGAGI. CDR3 length equals 15 residues. The V end was cut by 0 bases, the J end by 4 bases, with 10 bases between. The CDR3 region has the DNA TGTGCCAGCAGTTACTCGCCGGGAGCGAATCAGCCCCAGCATTTT. It yields the protein CASSYSPGANQPQHF.

The genes are TRBV5-4 and TRBJ2-2; 12 bases are a match to TRBD2. V dropped 4 bases and J dropped 6; count of bases not matched to a gene: 4. The CDR3 is 15 residues long. From germline, CDR1 is SGHNT and CDR2 YYREEE (reference sequence). Written as DNA, the CDR3 is TGTGCCAGCAGCCCCGCTAGCGGGGGGGCCGGGGAGCTGTTTTTT. It translates to CASSPASGGAGELFF.

This chain joins TRBV24-1 and TRBJ2-3; maybe TRBD2 (6 bases). Germline assignment: CDR1 KGHDR and CDR2 SFDVKD. V shed 6 bases and J shed 4 bases, with 19 bases lying between them. The CDR3 length is 16 residues. The CDR3 DNA reads as TGTGCCACCAGTAGTACCGGGGGTCTGAGCCCAGATACGCAGTATTTT. Residues: CATSSTGGLSPDTQYF.

The chain combines TRBV9 with TRBJ2-1; 10 bases fit TRBD2. Trimming removed 4 bases from V and 12 bases from J; junction bases left unmatched: 13. CDR3 size: 15 residues. CDR1 is SGDLS and CDR2 is YYNGEE in the germline V gene. CDR3 sequence reads: CASSLAGEGHRGQFF. Written as DNA, the CDR3 is TGTGCCAGCAGCCTAGCGGGAGAAGGGCATCGTGGGCAGTTCTTC.

This sequence joins TRBV6-6 and TRBJ1-5; 7 bases are a match to TRBD1. This CDR3 spans 14 amino acids. The ends lost 7 bases at V and 6 bases at J; junction bases unmatched: 9. Per germline, CDR1 MNHNY and CDR2 SVGAGI (reference sequence). As DNA, the CDR3 is TGTGCCAGCAAAGCAGGGGGTAGAGGTCAGCCCCAGCATTTT. This encodes CASKAGGRGQPQHF.

V gene TRBV5-4 combines with J gene TRBJ1-1; possibly TRBD1 for D (6 bases). V lost 4 bases, J lost 2 bases, and 18 bases lay in between. Germline loops: CDR1 SGHNT, CDR2 YYREEE (reference sequence). This CDR3 contains 16 residues. Here the CDR3 reads CASSPQGLGDNTEAFF. CDR3 DNA sequence: TGTGCCAGCAGCCCCCAGGGGTTGGGCGACAACACTGAAGCTTTCTTT. The complete variable domain, with remaining parts taken from reference TRBV5-4 and TRBJ1-1, reads ETGVTQSPTHLIKTRGQQVTLRCSSQSGHNTVSWYQQALGQGPQFIFQYYREEENGRGNFPPRFSGLQFPNYSSELNVNALELDDSALYLCASSPQGLGDNTEAFFGQGTRLTVV.

The chain carries TRBV5-4 and TRBJ1-2; D might be TRBD1 (6 bases). Germline V CDR1 and CDR2: SGHNT, YYREEE (reference sequence). CDR3 size: 14 residues. V was cut by 4 bases and J by 4 bases, with 14 bases left in between. CDR3 loop: CASSGTGKSYGYTF. Written as DNA, the CDR3 is TGTGCCAGCAGCGGTACAGGGAAGAGCTATGGCTACACCTTC.

This chain joins TRBV6-6 and TRBJ1-5, with no clear D. CDR1 is MNHNY, CDR2 SVGAGI, per germline (reference sequence). The CDR3 length is 13 residues. Trimming removed 5 bases at V and 6 bases at J, with 11 bases between. Here the CDR3 reads CASSPSQAQPQHF. CDR3 DNA: TGTGCCAGCAGTCCGTCTCAGGCTCAGCCCCAGCATTTT.

The chain joins TRBV9 to TRBJ2-1; TRBD1 agrees at 8 bases. V shed 0 bases, J shed 7 bases, and the junction held 9 bases outside the gene matches. CDR1 SGDLS and CDR2 YYNGEE come from the germline V gene. This CDR3 is built from 16 residues. The CDR3 spells CASSVEVRGLINEQFF. The DNA for the CDR3 is TGTGCCAGCAGCGTAGAAGTCAGGGGGCTTATTAATGAGCAGTTCTTC.

The chain recombines TRBV6-5 with TRBJ1-1, with 11 bases that match TRBD1. V was pared by 7 bases and J by 6 bases, with 7 bases of the junction left unmatched. The germline V gene encodes CDR1 MNHEY and CDR2 SVGAGI. CDR3 length: 14 amino acids. The CDR3 sequence is CASTNRDRGSEAFF. The CDR3 region has the DNA TGTGCCAGCACCAACCGGGACAGGGGGTCTGAAGCTTTCTTT.

This sequence joins TRBV4-2 and TRBJ2-3; TRBD2 matches 7 bases. Germline CDR1 is LGHNA and CDR2 is YNFKEQ. This CDR3 region has 16 residues. V was pared by 1 base and J by 0 bases, with 4 bases of the junction left unmatched. Here the CDR3 reads CASSQGGLGSTDTQYF. For the CDR3, the DNA is TGTGCCAGCAGCCAAGGCGGACTAGGTAGCACAGATACGCAGTATTTT.

A word on this clone: Other DNA sequences in the same sample also yield this CDR3. The chain is built from TRBV2 and TRBJ1-1, with no clear D. The ends were cut back, 4 bases at V and 1 base at J, with 7 bases in the middle. The CDR3 is 13 amino acids. CDR1 is SNHLY and CDR2 is FYNNEI in the germline V gene. As DNA, the CDR3 is TGTGCCAGCAGTGCTGAGGGGAACACTGAAGCTTTCTTT. Protein product: CASSAEGNTEAFF.

This chain links TRBV6-5 with TRBJ2-1, with 8 nucleotides matching TRBD1. This CDR3 region has 14 residues. In germline, CDR1 is MNHEY, CDR2 SVGAGI. Unmatched junction bases numbered 4, after V lost 2 bases and J lost 7 bases. As DNA, the CDR3 is TGTGCCAGCAGTTACCAGGGACAGGCTAATGAGCAGTTCTTC. Translated, it gives CASSYQGQANEQFF.

This CDR3 is CASSRGLFNEKLFF. The CDR3 DNA sequence: TGTGCCAGCAGCCGGGGGTTGTTTAATGAAAAACTGTTTTTT. The chain uses TRBV27 and TRBJ1-4, with a tentative D call TRBD1 (5 bases). Trimming cost V 6 bases and J 4 bases, with 12 bases left between them. Germline V gene lookup returns CDR1 MNHEY and CDR2 SMNVEV (reference sequence). The CDR3 is 14 residues long.

This chain links TRBV6-5 with TRBJ1-4; the D gene is possibly TRBD1 (5 bases). Germline assignment: CDR1 MNHEY and CDR2 SVGAGI. This CDR3 is built from 15 residues. The V end lost 3 bases, the J end lost 8 bases, and 16 bases lay between the germline ends. CDR3 sequence reads: CASSYSGAVGEKLFF. The CDR3 DNA is TGTGCCAGCAGTTATAGCGGGGCTGTTGGAGAAAAACTGTTTTTT.

This rearrangement joins TRBV7-2 to TRBJ2-7; TRBD2 aligns across 11 bases. The CDR3 length is 19 residues. Germline V gene data show CDR1 as SGHTA and CDR2 as FQGNSA. Trimming cost V 5 bases and J 2 bases; bases outside gene matches: 17. The CDR3 loop reads CASSPYPGTSGPGAYEQYF. The DNA of the CDR3 is TGTGCCAGCAGCCCCTATCCGGGGACTAGCGGCCCTGGGGCCTACGAGCAGTACTTC.

The chain joins TRBV3-1 (or the pseudogene TRBV3-2) to TRBJ2-1; 11 nucleotides match TRBD2. CDR3 length equals 17 residues. Germline lookup yields CDR1 LGHDT and CDR2 YNNKEL (reference sequence). Losses at the gene ends were 4 bases for V and 2 bases for J; bases not matched to a gene: 7. The CDR3 protein is CASSLDSGGAPYNEQFF. The CDR3 nucleotides are TGTGCCAGCAGCCTAGATAGCGGGGGGGCCCCCTACAATGAGCAGTTCTTC.

The chain combines TRBV11-3 with TRBJ2-2; 11 bases agree with TRBD1. In germline, CDR1 is SGHNT, CDR2 YENEEA. V lost 5 bases and J lost 5; bases outside the gene matches: 7. The CDR3 length is 16 residues. The CDR3 loop is CASSPGQGASTGELFF. CDR3 DNA: TGTGCCAGCAGCCCCGGACAGGGGGCTAGTACCGGGGAGCTGTTTTTT.

This chain uses TRBV29-1 with TRBJ2-3; 9 bases agree with TRBD2. Germline V gene sequence: CDR1 SQVTM, CDR2 ANQGSEA. There are 14 residues in the CDR3. Trimming cost V 4 bases and J 1 base; bases outside gene matches: 3. The CDR3 coding sequence is TGCAGCGTTGGGGCTAGCGGGGGCACAGATACGCAGTATTTT. It translates to CSVGASGGTDTQYF.

This chain connects TRBV5-1 to TRBJ2-3; 8 nucleotides line up with TRBD1. V lost 3 bases, J lost 4 bases, and 7 bases stayed unmatched. The CDR3 runs to 15 residues. Germline V gene lookup returns CDR1 SGHRS and CDR2 YFSETQ. The CDR3 nucleotides read TGCGCCAGCAGCTACGACAGGGGTTGGTCAGATACGCAGTATTTT. It yields the protein CASSYDRGWSDTQYF.

CDR3 protein: CASSEARYEQYF. The CDR3 region has the DNA TGTGCCAGCAGTGAAGCCCGCTACGAGCAGTACTTC. The rearrangement joins TRBV2 to TRBJ2-7; unclear D gene. Trimming took 0 bases from V and 3 from J, leaving 3 bases between them. This CDR3 is built from 12 residues. Germline loops: CDR1 SNHLY, CDR2 FYNNEI.

The chain combines TRBV25-1 with TRBJ2-7; TRBD2 is a possible D gene (5 bases). The CDR3 spans 11 residues. The V end was cut by 5 bases, the J end by 5 bases, with 7 bases between. Germline V gene sequence: CDR1 MGHDK, CDR2 SYGVNS. The CDR3 DNA reads as TGTGCCAGCAGTCGAGGGCACGAGCAGTACTTC. As protein: CASSRGHEQYF.